The clone carrying this T cell receptor (beta chain) has only one observation. Its cognate antigen is unknown. This may be a read error, as it is one base from a much larger clone. The TCR beta profiling, which covered VDJ combination and CDR3 sequence, was carried out using genomic DNA as the template. TCRdb itself ran the reads through MiXCR, one entry per CDR3 protein. The top ten clones hold approximately 9.7% of a sample with around 200,000 distinct CDR3 sequences, more than 45% of them seen once. This record comes from a study of CD8+CD57+ T cells in acquired aplastic anemia. As for the study in general: Sorted CD4+ and CD8+ cells yielded roughly 3.4 ug of DNA on average. Study findings and constraints: Any difference that existed in CD8+ Simpson's diversity between patients and controls was not significant.

Before being chosen for sequencing, patients had shown CD8+CD57+ cell expansion by flow cytometry. Acquired aplastic anemia of severe grade affected all patients. This TCR was recovered from a human donor with aplastic anemia. Sample: sorted CD4+, CD8+, or CD8+CD57+ T cells (not recorded which) from PBMCs.

DNA for the CDR3: TGCGCCAGCAGCCCGGCTGGGACAGGGGGCACAGATACGCAGTATTTT. Protein: CASSPAGTGGTDTQYF. This rearrangement joins TRBV5-1 to TRBJ2-3; 10 bases agree with TRBD1. Germline CDR1 SGHRS, CDR2 YFSETQ. The length of the CDR3 is 16 residues. Trimming removed 4 bases from V and 1 base from J; junction bases left unmatched: 6.